This paragraph covers one T cell receptor beta chain sequence. No antigen is known for it. Naive CD8 cells lacked CD45RO and underwent positive selection for CCR7, leaving out terminally differentiated effector memory CD45RA+ cells. All donors were healthy HIV-negative adults lacking recent acute infections or vaccinations. Germline-derived CDR1 and CDR2 are MDHEN and SYDVKM. The CDR3 runs to 16 residues. V dropped 7 bases and J dropped 0 bases, with 16 bases sitting between them. The entry originates in a study of shared clonotypes between healthy human individuals. Overall study: Donors consisted of a couple of women and three men between 18 and 49. Findings and limits, study-wide: Memory subsets generally showed smaller estimated richness than naive subsets did. Against clonotypes common to all four donors, non-shared ones had lower generation probabilities.

Sequencing was performed with immunoSEQ multiplex PCR; in TCRdb, only in-frame clones are kept and a portion is missing. Here the sample spans some 2.1 million clones, around 93% being singletons. The sequence was collected from a man between 18 and 35 years old in good health. Some clones in this sample may be carry-over from other donors' samples. The sequenced sample was naive CD8+ T cells from PBMCs. This rearrangement joins TRBV28 to TRBJ2-1; D is uncertain. The CDR3 reads CASIRPSRSSYNEQFF. The CDR3 region has the DNA TGTGCCAGCATTCGCCCGTCGAGGAGCTCCTACAATGAGCAGTTCTTC.